The next 24 T cell receptor beta chains were all read from a single sample in a study of T cells in Graves' hyperthyroidism and ophthalmopathy. TCR beta CDR3 sequences were amplified from RNA transcripts. Researchers ran a first-round RT-PCR on the TCR CDR3 using the HTBI primer set. TCRdb recomputed calls from the multiplex PCR reads with MiXCR, one row per CDR3 protein. The table includes over 700,000 distinct CDR3 sequences, about 17% detected once. Sequencing was performed on blood. These receptor sequences come from a woman aged 45-60 years with Graves' hyperthyroidism that later progressed to Graves' ophthalmopathy.

This sequence joins TRBV20-1 and TRBJ1-2, with 7 positions matching TRBD1. The germline V gene encodes CDR1 DFQATT and CDR2 SNEGSKA (reference sequence). The CDR3 covers 13 residues. J gave up 4 bases and V 3 bases, and 5 bases lay outside the gene matches. The CDR3 nucleotides are TGCAGTGCTAGCGAACAGGGGATCTATGGCTACACCTTC. Its protein is CSASEQGIYGYTF.

The chain combines TRBV6-1 with TRBJ1-1; D is uncertain. Trimming took 3 bases from V and 2 from J, leaving 16 bases between them. Germline V CDR1 and CDR2: MNHNS, SASEGT. This CDR3 comprises 16 residues. CDR3 nucleotide sequence: TGTGCCAGCAGTGACCCCGGCGACAATGCAAACACTGAAGCTTTCTTT. The encoded protein is CASSDPGDNANTEAFF.

The chain recombines TRBV27 with TRBJ2-2, with 11 bases that match TRBD2. The CDR3 covers 16 residues. Trimming removed 5 bases from V and 1 base from J; junction bases left unmatched: 3. Germline assignment: CDR1 MNHEY and CDR2 SMNVEV (reference sequence). In DNA form, the CDR3 reads TGTGCCAGCAGTGTGCTAGCGGGGGGGAACACCGGGGAGCTGTTTTTT. Translating it yields CASSVLAGGNTGELFF.

This clonotype was found many times. The rearrangement joins TRBV20-1 to TRBJ2-7, with D possibly TRBD1 on 5 matching bases. Trimming shortened V by 2 bases and J by 9 bases, and 20 bases separated the two germline ends. CDR3 size: 14 residues. CDR1 is DFQATT and CDR2 is SNEGSKA in the germline V gene (reference sequence). CDR3 coding DNA: TGCAGTGCTAGACAGACGCCAGGGAACTATGGGCAGTACTTC. Its protein is CSARQTPGNYGQYF.

This clonotype was counted ten times or more. This rearrangement joins TRBV10-1 to TRBJ2-5; possibly TRBD2 for D (6 bases). CDR3 length equals 16 residues. Germline values: CDR1 WNHNN, CDR2 SYGVQD (reference sequence). V was cut by 5 bases and J by 2 bases, with 18 bases left in between. CDR3 region: CASSHRDSSGQETQYF. CDR3 DNA sequence: TGCGCCAGCAGTCATCGGGACTCAAGCGGGCAAGAGACCCAGTACTTC.

This clonotype was counted at least ten times. The rearrangement links TRBV27 to TRBJ2-1; TRBD2 agrees at 10 bases. Germline loops: CDR1 MNHEY, CDR2 SMNVEV (reference sequence). This CDR3 spans 17 amino acids. V lost 5 bases and J lost 4; bases outside the gene matches: 11. The CDR3 loop is CASSPSAPSGGYNEQFF. Here the CDR3 DNA reads TGTGCCAGCAGTCCCTCGGCCCCTAGCGGGGGATACAATGAGCAGTTCTTC.

V usage is TRBV19 and J usage is TRBJ1-2, with D maybe TRBD1 (5 bases). Germline V gives CDR1 LNHDA, CDR2 SQIVND (reference sequence). This CDR3 is built from 13 residues. Deletions cut 6 bases from V and 4 bases from J, with 12 bases between. The CDR3 spells CASSPRELYGYTF. In DNA form, the CDR3 reads TGTGCCAGTAGCCCCAGGGAGCTCTATGGCTACACCTTC.

This clonotype was counted at least ten times. V usage is TRBV6-2 or TRBV6-3 and J usage is TRBJ1-5; possibly TRBD1 for D (5 bases). V was shortened by 6 bases and J by 3 bases, with 12 bases between the two germline ends. The CDR3 runs 14 residues. Germline V CDR1 and CDR2: MNHEY, SVGEGT. The CDR3 nucleotides are TGTGCCAGCAGAGGTCCAGGGCCCAATCAGCCCCAGCATTTT. Its translation: CASRGPGPNQPQHF.

The sample holds a few counts of this clonotype. The rearrangement links TRBV5-1 to TRBJ2-1, with TRBD2 matching over 7 bases. CDR1 and CDR2 (germline): SGHRS, YFSETQ. The CDR3 loop spans 16 amino acids. J was trimmed by 5 bases and V by 0 bases; bases with no gene match: 8. The CDR3 spells CASSLAWAGEDNEQFF. In nucleotides, the CDR3 is TGCGCCAGCAGCTTGGCCTGGGCGGGGGAAGACAATGAGCAGTTCTTC.

This clonotype was counted a few times. The chain carries TRBV6-1 and TRBJ1-5; weak D call: TRBD1 (5 bases). The CDR3 has 14 amino acids. Germline V CDR1 and CDR2: MNHNS, SASEGT. Between the trimmed V and J ends, which lost 2 bases and 6 bases, there was a span of 11 bases. CDR3 nucleotide sequence: TGTGCCAGCAGTGAATTCAGGGATGGTCAGCCCCAGCATTTT. Translating gives CASSEFRDGQPQHF.

The table lists this clonotype with many counts. The rearrangement joins TRBV6-1 to TRBJ1-2; TRBD1 might be the D (5 bases). Germline V gene sequence: CDR1 MNHNS, CDR2 SASEGT. V was shortened by 7 bases and J by 4 bases, with 19 bases between the two germline ends. This CDR3 is built from 15 residues. CDR3 protein: CASTIRSGGVYGYTF. CDR3 nucleotide sequence: TGTGCCAGCACCATACGGTCGGGAGGGGTCTATGGCTACACCTTC.

This rearrangement joins TRBV7-6 to TRBJ2-3; D perhaps matches TRBD2 (6 bases). Looked up from germline, CDR1 is SGHVS and CDR2 is FNYEAQ. V lost 5 bases and J lost 7, with 10 bases in between. The CDR3 has 12 amino acids. This CDR3 is CASSLRGNTQYF. CDR3 sequence (DNA): TGTGCCAGCAGCCTTCGGGGGAATACGCAGTATTTT. The variable domain in full, with the rest retrieved from reference TRBV7-6 and TRBJ2-3, is GAGVSQSPRYKVTKRGQDVALRCDPISGHVSLYWYRQALGQGPEFLTYFNYEAQQDKSGLPNDRFSAERPEGSISTLTIQRTEQRDSAMYRCASSLRGNTQYFGPGTRLTVL.

V usage is TRBV9 and J usage is TRBJ1-1; D may be TRBD1 (5 bases). CDR1 SGDLS and CDR2 YYNGEE come from the germline V gene. V gave up 0 bases and J gave up 7 bases, with 10 bases separating them. The length of the CDR3 is 13 residues. The CDR3 DNA reads as TGTGCCAGCAGCGTAGCGGGGGGTCATGAAGCTTTCTTT. Protein: CASSVAGGHEAFF.

The chain is built from TRBV10-3 and TRBJ1-1; D uncertain. Trimming pared 4 bases from V and 2 bases from J, leaving 8 bases between. Germline V gives CDR1 ENHRY, CDR2 SYGVKD. The CDR3 length is 13 residues. CDR3 protein: CAISVDTNTEAFF. The CDR3 coding sequence is TGTGCCATCAGTGTCGACACAAACACTGAAGCTTTCTTT.

The table lists this clonotype with many counts. The chain has TRBV12-3 or TRBV12-4 and TRBJ2-2; the match to TRBD1 covers 7 bases. V trimming: 1 base; J trimming: 3 bases; junction bases outside the gene matches: 2. The CDR3 sequence is 15 residues long. The CDR3 DNA sequence: TGTGCCAGCAGTTTAGGGACAGGCTACACCGGGGAGCTGTTTTTT. Amino acid sequence: CASSLGTGYTGELFF.

This clonotype showed up many times. V is TRBV7-2 and J is TRBJ1-5; 9 nucleotides align to TRBD1. Trimming at V came to 3 bases and at J to 7 bases, leaving 4 bases not matched to a gene. The CDR3 sequence is 14 residues long. From germline, CDR1 is SGHTA and CDR2 FQGNSA. The CDR3 is CASSFTGGGQPQHF. Here the CDR3 DNA reads TGTGCCAGCAGCTTTACAGGGGGCGGGCAGCCCCAGCATTTT.

The chain combines TRBV5-4 with TRBJ2-1, with a weak D call TRBD1 (6 bases). The V gene lost 6 bases and the J gene lost 6 bases, with 16 bases spanning the gap. Germline values: CDR1 SGHNT, CDR2 YYREEE (reference sequence). This CDR3 is 14 amino acids long. The CDR3 DNA reads as TGTGCCAGCACCCCGTGGGGGCGCGCCAATGAGCAGTTCTTC. This codes for CASTPWGRANEQFF.

This clonotype was detected ten times or more. J is TRBJ1-5 and V is TRBV20-1, with D possibly matching TRBD1 (5 bases). CDR3 length equals 14 residues. Germline assignment: CDR1 DFQATT and CDR2 SNEGSKA (reference sequence). Trimming cost V 7 bases and J 0 bases, with 13 bases left between them. The chain's CDR3 is CSVSRTPSNQPQHF. In DNA form, the CDR3 reads TGCAGTGTTTCGAGGACACCTAGCAATCAGCCCCAGCATTTT.

This clonotype was recorded at least ten times. This chain uses TRBV29-1 with TRBJ1-1; D remains ambiguous. Trimming took 2 bases from V and 1 from J, leaving 8 bases between them. Germline V gene lookup returns CDR1 SQVTM and CDR2 ANQGSEA. This CDR3 has 13 residues. The CDR3 is CSVERSGNTEAFF. CDR3 coding DNA: TGCAGCGTTGAACGTTCGGGGAACACTGAAGCTTTCTTT.

This clonotype has a count of ten or more. V gene TRBV2 combines with J gene TRBJ1-5; 12 nucleotides align to TRBD1. The CDR3 is made up of 17 amino acids. V trimming: 2 bases; J trimming: 4 bases; junction bases outside the gene matches: 6. Germline CDR1 reads SNHLY; CDR2 reads FYNNEI. In DNA form, the CDR3 reads TGTGCCAGCAGTGAACTGGGACAGGGGGCTAGAAATCAGCCCCAGCATTTT. It is translated as CASSELGQGARNQPQHF.

The sample holds many counts of this clonotype. The gene calls are TRBV6-6 and TRBJ2-7, with TRBD1 identical over 8 bases. J gave up 4 bases and V 0 bases, and 5 bases lay outside the gene matches. CDR1 is MNHNY and CDR2 is SVGAGI in the germline V gene (reference sequence). The CDR3 is made up of 15 amino acids. The chain's CDR3 is CASSYSGRGRYEQYF. CDR3 nucleotide sequence: TGTGCCAGCAGTTACTCTGGCAGGGGGCGATACGAGCAGTACTTC.

The chain uses TRBV3-1 and TRBJ2-5; D might be TRBD1 (6 bases). Per the germline V gene, CDR1 is LGHDT and CDR2 is YNNKEL (reference sequence). The germline V and J ends were trimmed by 1 base and 7 bases, with 19 bases remaining between them. This CDR3 is 16 amino acids long. The CDR3 region is CASSQVAGTRSGTQYF. CDR3 nucleotides: TGTGCCAGCAGCCAAGTCGCTGGGACACGTTCCGGGACCCAGTACTTC.

A few counts support this clonotype. J is TRBJ2-1 and V is TRBV19, with a weak D call TRBD2 (5 bases). CDR3 length equals 12 residues. V gave up 7 bases and J gave up 5 bases, with 9 bases separating them. Germline CDR1 LNHDA, CDR2 SQIVND (reference sequence). CDR3 amino acids: CASNEGHNEQFF. The CDR3 DNA reads as TGTGCCAGTAATGAGGGCCACAATGAGCAGTTCTTC.

The CDR3 DNA is TGCAGTGCTAGGGTCACGTCAGTGCCTGGCAATCAGCCCCAGCATTTT. This translates into CSARVTSVPGNQPQHF. This chain uses TRBV20-1 with TRBJ1-5; D is unclear. The CDR3 is 16 amino acids. V was cut by 3 bases and J by 2 bases, with 17 bases left in between. Germline assignment: CDR1 DFQATT and CDR2 SNEGSKA (reference sequence).